The source of this TCR beta chain is a study of radiation and T cells in renal cell carcinoma (dated by TCRdb to 2020 to 2022). Regarding the study in general: The samples were obtained from a clinical trial, where primary renal cell carcinomas were treated with 15 Gy stereotactic body radiation therapy and then removed by nephrectomy 4 weeks afterward. Across all 55 or so samples, 4 million or so unique CDR3 nucleotide sequences encoding roughly 2.7 million unique CDR3 amino acid sequences were identified. A total of around 53 samples underwent TCR beta sequencing, made up of approximately 26 tumors and approximately 27 peripheral blood samples. What the research found in general, with its limitations: Because no pretreatment tumor biopsies were available, whether clonotypes were present in the tumor at baseline could not be determined. Effects of radiation dose or scheduling on the TCR repertoire could not be addressed with the single-armed trial design. In blood, the top tumor clonotypes increased between baseline and 2 weeks post-radiation and then shrank by 4 weeks, which suggests that tumor-resident clones expanded only transiently. Changes in the blood repertoire were not tracked past 4 weeks after treatment.

The germline V gene encodes CDR1 LNHDA and CDR2 SQIVND (reference sequence). The CDR3 measures 15 amino acids from cysteine to phenylalanine. Of all the DNA, just the CDR3 is kept, 45 bases in frame from base 1. V loses 5 bases at its end and J loses 9 bases; junction bases beyond the gene matches: 12. The immunoSEQ kit was used, according to the manufacturer's recommendations, to generate TCR beta libraries from genomic DNA. Library preparation used a first multiplex PCR with proprietary primers, then a second PCR adding unique barcodes, with bead cleanups after each round. Each sample batch included a kit-provided positive control reaction and a negative control reaction. The final libraries were assessed on an Agilent 4200 TapeStation D1000 ScreenTape, pooled by volume, and quantified by qPCR. Sequencing ran on an Illumina NextSeq500 with a MidOutput 150-cycle cartridge, using 156 Read1 and 15 Index1 cycles with kit custom primers. The pooled library was loaded at 1.0 pM with about 20% PhiX control spiked in. The authors' analysis ran thus. Vendor-processed data were analyzed in R, with a clonotype defined as all T cells sharing the same CDR3 nucleotide sequence. In the clone abundance analyses, frequencies were normalized to the 10,000 most abundant clones in each sample. Public T cell clones, averaging fewer than five per sample, were removed before analysis. Tumor-enriched and baseline blood-enriched clonotypes were defined by at least a 32-fold difference in abundance between compartments. A beta-binomial differential abundance model was used to identify clonotypes that were expanded or contracted between blood time points. Similarity between tumor and blood repertoires was quantified using the Baroni-Urbani and Buser coefficient, and groups were compared with two-tailed Wilcoxon tests in R. TCRdb stores this immuneACCESS table with in-frame sequences only. Part of the clones is absent; in the studies checked, under half of the shortfall reflects unresolved V genes, and no reason is known for the rest. V, J and clone size are those of that table, while D and trimming were read from the DNA. Present in this sample are about 130,000 clones, approximately 82% of which were seen just once. Of the sample, around 3% falls within the top ten clones.

The time point label on this specimen signifies: baseline pretreatment blood. Read against the paper, the sample's treatment or condition label means: 15 Gy SBRT to primary tumor, nephrectomy 4 weeks later. Serial peripheral blood from radiation-treated patients was sampled at baseline, 2 weeks and 4 weeks after SBRT to track tumor-enriched clonotypes. Renal cell carcinoma with clear cell pathology was present in all patients. The QIAamp DNA Blood Mini Kit (Qiagen) was used to prepare genomic DNA for TCR sequencing. The analyses included just those samples that passed every quality control check. On this clone: Its antigen is still unknown. Nothing much larger sits one base from this clone, and base qualities are not available.

This clonotype was obtained from a woman aged 55-69 years with renal cell carcinoma. The chain joins TRBV19 to TRBJ1-5; 8 central nucleotides agree with TRBD1. The source material was blood, sampled from a patient whose treatment included radiotherapy and nephrectomy. The CDR3 protein: CASSPQDRAVMPQHF. At the DNA level, the sequence is TGTGCCAGTAGTCCCCAGGACAGGGCAGTGATGCCCCAGCATTTT. Reference TRBV19 and TRBJ1-5 genes cover what lies past the CDR3, so the full variable domain is DGGITQSPKYLFRKEGQNVTLSCEQNLNHDAMYWYRQDPGQGLRLIYYSQIVNDFQKGDIAEGYSVSREKKESFPLTVTSAQKNPTAFYLCASSPQDRAVMPQHFGDGTRLSIL.